Listed here is a single T cell receptor beta chain. This entry belongs to a study of human T cells and chemical hapten exposure. For the study at large: The study lasted around 5 months, and patients were dosed weekly with diphenylcyclopropenone on the scalp throughout.

CDR3 size: 15 residues. Trimming removed 0 bases from V and 8 bases from J; junction bases left unmatched: 4. In germline, CDR1 is SGHVS, CDR2 FNYEAQ. What the library attached to individual cDNA molecules were unique molecular identifiers. TCRdb itself ran the RACE reads through MiXCR, one entry per CDR3 protein. Of 85,000 or so distinct CDR3 sequences listed, over 8.5% are singletons. Indicated time point: patch test 1, 2 weeks after DPC sensitization. Stated treatment: therapeutic diphenylcyclopropenone sensitization with weekly scalp DPC. Participating donors were patients with alopecia, aged 18 to 70 years, considered appropriate candidates for DPC.

Sequencing was performed on whole blood, taken in connection with sensitization to the hapten diphenylcyclopropenone (DPC). This chain uses TRBV7-6 with TRBJ1-6, with TRBD1 matching 7 bases. The clonotype was recovered from a woman aged 50 to 65 with alopecia areata. Some clones in this sample may be carry-over from other donors' samples. The CDR3 is CASSLASRGDSPLHF. DNA for the CDR3: TGTGCCAGCAGCTTAGCGTCCAGGGGGGATTCACCCCTCCACTTT. The full variable domain, with the rest looked up from reference TRBV7-6 and TRBJ1-6, is GAGVSQSPRYKVTKRGQDVALRCDPISGHVSLYWYRQALGQGPEFLTYFNYEAQQDKSGLPNDRFSAERPEGSISTLTIQRTEQRDSAMYRCASSLASRGDSPLHFGNGTRLTVT.